These T cell receptor beta chains were read from a single sample in a study of T cells in Graves' hyperthyroidism and ophthalmopathy. TCRdb fed the multiplex PCR reads into MiXCR, producing one record per CDR3 protein. The sample holds 560,000 or so distinct CDR3 sequences, roughly 50% seen once. The material sequenced was peripheral blood or thyroid tissue (not recorded which). These receptors originate from a young woman with Graves' hyperthyroidism. The CDR3 runs from the conserved cysteine through the conserved F or W. The order of the fields is CDR3 protein, CDR3 DNA, J gene, D gene, V gene, clone size. D genes are given only for firm matches. Clone size is stated in some rows and not others, as once, few, many or a class when expanded.

CAISSSGRTQYF | TGTGCCATCAGTTCTAGCGGCCGGACCCAGTACTTC | TRBJ2-5 | TRBD2 | TRBV10-3 | once
CASSFTGTSGSYEQYF | TGTGCCAGCAGTTTTACCGGGACTAGCGGTTCCTACGAGCAGTACTTC | TRBJ2-7 | TRBD2 | TRBV25-1 | -
CSVGRNRGAEYF | TGCAGCGTTGGACGCAACAGAGGGGCCGAGTACTTC | TRBJ2-5 | - | TRBV29-1 | -
CSARDPLGQGVGETQYF | TGCAGTGCTAGAGATCCCCTGGGTCAGGGAGTAGGAGAGACCCAGTACTTC | TRBJ2-5 | - | TRBV20-1 | -
CASSETGTGTEAFF | TGTGCCAGCAGCGAGACAGGGACGGGGACTGAAGCTTTCTTT | TRBJ1-1 | TRBD1 | TRBV7-2 | many
CASSPVEGRSGANVLTF | TGCGCCAGCAGCCCTGTAGAGGGCCGCTCTGGGGCCAACGTCCTGACTTTC | TRBJ2-6 | - | TRBV5-1 | -
CASRGQGGNTGELFF | TGCGCCAGCAGAGGACAGGGAGGGAACACCGGGGAGCTGTTTTTT | TRBJ2-2 | TRBD1 | TRBV10-1 | -
CSARETASPYEQYF | TGCAGTGCTAGAGAGACAGCTTCGCCCTACGAGCAGTACTTC | TRBJ2-7 | - | TRBV20-1 | -
CASSLVTGGPTYEQYF | TGTGCCAGCAGCTTAGTGACGGGAGGGCCAACCTACGAGCAGTACTTC | TRBJ2-7 | TRBD2 | TRBV7-2 | -
CASSPYMNYEQYF | TGTGCCAGCAGTCCCTACATGAACTACGAGCAGTACTTC | TRBJ2-7 | - | TRBV7-6 | few
CSVGGGSSGNTIYF | TGCAGCGTTGGTGGGGGCTCTTCTGGAAACACCATATATTTT | TRBJ1-3 | - | TRBV29-1 | -
CASSRRQDHEQYF | TGTGCCAGCAGCCGAAGACAGGACCACGAGCAGTACTTC | TRBJ2-7 | - | TRBV7-9 | -
CASNGQGVFGYTF | TGTGCCAGCAACGGACAGGGGGTTTTTGGCTACACCTTC | TRBJ1-2 | TRBD1 | TRBV2 | -
CASSRPGGDGATQYF | TGTGCCAGCAGCAGACCGGGTGGGGACGGTGCGACCCAGTACTTC | TRBJ2-5 | - | TRBV7-4 | -
CATSDQVQGDGTNTEAFF | TGTGCCACCAGTGATCAAGTCCAGGGGGATGGGACGAACACTGAAGCTTTCTTT | TRBJ1-1 | TRBD1 | TRBV24-1 | -
CATSLRNQGQPQHF | TGTGCCACCAGTCTGAGGAACCAGGGTCAGCCCCAGCATTTT | TRBJ1-5 | - | TRBV24-1 | -
CASSERGTGANVLTF | TGTGCCAGCAGCGAGAGAGGGACTGGGGCCAACGTCCTGACTTTC | TRBJ2-6 | - | TRBV9 | few
CASSLEYGTGAQKSFF | TGTGCCAGCAGCTTAGAGTACGGGACAGGGGCCCAGAAATCTTTCTTT | TRBJ1-1 | TRBD1 | TRBV7-2 | once
CASSPDRLAGGETQYF | TGTGCCAGCTCTCCTGACAGACTAGCGGGAGGAGAGACCCAGTACTTC | TRBJ2-5 | TRBD2 | TRBV2 | -